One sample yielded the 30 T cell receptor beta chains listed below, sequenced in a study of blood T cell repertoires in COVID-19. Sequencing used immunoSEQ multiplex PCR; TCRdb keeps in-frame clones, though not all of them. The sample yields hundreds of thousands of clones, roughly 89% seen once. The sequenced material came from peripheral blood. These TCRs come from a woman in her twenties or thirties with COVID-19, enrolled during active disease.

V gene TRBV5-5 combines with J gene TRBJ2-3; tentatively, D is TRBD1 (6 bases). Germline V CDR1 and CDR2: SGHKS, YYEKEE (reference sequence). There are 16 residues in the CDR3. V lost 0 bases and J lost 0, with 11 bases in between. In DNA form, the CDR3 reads TGTGCCAGCAGCTTGGCGTGGACAGTTAGCACAGATACGCAGTATTTT. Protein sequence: CASSLAWTVSTDTQYF.

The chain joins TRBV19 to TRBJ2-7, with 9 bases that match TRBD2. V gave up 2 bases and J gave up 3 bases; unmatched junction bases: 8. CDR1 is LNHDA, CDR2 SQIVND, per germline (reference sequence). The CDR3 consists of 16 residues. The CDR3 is CASSIYSGGSFYEQYF. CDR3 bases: TGTGCCAGTAGTATATATAGCGGGGGTTCCTTCTACGAGCAGTACTTC.

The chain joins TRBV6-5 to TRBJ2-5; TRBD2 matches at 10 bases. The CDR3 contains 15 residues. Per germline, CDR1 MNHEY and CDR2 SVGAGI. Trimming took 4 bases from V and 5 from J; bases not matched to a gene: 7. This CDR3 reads CASSLAGGGFETQYF. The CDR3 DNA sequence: TGTGCCAGCAGTTTAGCGGGGGGCGGCTTTGAGACCCAGTACTTC.

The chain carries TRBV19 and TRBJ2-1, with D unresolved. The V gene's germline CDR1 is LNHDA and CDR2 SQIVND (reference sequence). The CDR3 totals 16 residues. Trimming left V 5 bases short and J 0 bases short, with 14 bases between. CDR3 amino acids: CASSSPSGDSYNEQFF. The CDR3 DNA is TGTGCCAGTAGTTCTCCATCCGGAGACTCCTACAATGAGCAGTTCTTC.

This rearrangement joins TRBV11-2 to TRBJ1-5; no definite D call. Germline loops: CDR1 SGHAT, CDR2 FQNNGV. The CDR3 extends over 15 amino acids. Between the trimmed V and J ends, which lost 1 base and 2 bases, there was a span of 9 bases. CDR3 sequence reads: CASSLGPGGNQPQHF. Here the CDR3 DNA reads TGTGCCAGCAGCTTAGGTCCGGGTGGCAATCAGCCCCAGCATTTT.

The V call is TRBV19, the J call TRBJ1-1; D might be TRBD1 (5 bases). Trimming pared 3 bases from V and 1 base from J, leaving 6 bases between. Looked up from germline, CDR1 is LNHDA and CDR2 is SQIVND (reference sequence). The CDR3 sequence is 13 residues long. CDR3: CASSMGQNTEAFF. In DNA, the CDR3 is TGTGCCAGTAGTATGGGGCAGAACACTGAAGCTTTCTTT.

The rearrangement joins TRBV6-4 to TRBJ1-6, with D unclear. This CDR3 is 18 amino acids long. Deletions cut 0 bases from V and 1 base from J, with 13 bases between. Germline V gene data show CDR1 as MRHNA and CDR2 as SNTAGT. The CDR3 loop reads CASSDSVRRSSYNSPLHF. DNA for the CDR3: TGTGCCAGCAGTGACTCGGTACGGCGGAGTTCCTATAATTCACCCCTCCACTTT.

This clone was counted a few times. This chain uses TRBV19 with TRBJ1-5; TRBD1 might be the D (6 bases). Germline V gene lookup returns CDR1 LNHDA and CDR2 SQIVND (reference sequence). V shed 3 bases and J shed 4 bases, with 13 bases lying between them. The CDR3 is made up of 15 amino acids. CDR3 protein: CASSIGGAPNQPQHF. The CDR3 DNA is TGTGCCAGTAGTATCGGGGGGGCCCCGAATCAGCCCCAGCATTTT. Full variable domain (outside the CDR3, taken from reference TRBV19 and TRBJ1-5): DGGITQSPKYLFRKEGQNVTLSCEQNLNHDAMYWYRQDPGQGLRLIYYSQIVNDFQKGDIAEGYSVSREKKESFPLTVTSAQKNPTAFYLCASSIGGAPNQPQHFGDGTRLSIL.

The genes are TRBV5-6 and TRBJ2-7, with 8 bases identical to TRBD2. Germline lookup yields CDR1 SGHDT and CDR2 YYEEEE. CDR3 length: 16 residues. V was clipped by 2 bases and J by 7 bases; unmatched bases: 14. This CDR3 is CASSFGGGSRPREQYF. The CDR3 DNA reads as TGTGCCAGCAGCTTCGGGGGGGGCTCCCGGCCCAGAGAGCAGTACTTC.

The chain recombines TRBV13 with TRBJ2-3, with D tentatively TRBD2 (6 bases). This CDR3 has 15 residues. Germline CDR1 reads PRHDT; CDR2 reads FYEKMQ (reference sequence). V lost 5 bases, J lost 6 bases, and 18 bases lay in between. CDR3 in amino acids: CASSGTGGGWDTQYF. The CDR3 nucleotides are TGTGCCAGCAGCGGAACCGGGGGTGGGTGGGATACGCAGTATTTT.

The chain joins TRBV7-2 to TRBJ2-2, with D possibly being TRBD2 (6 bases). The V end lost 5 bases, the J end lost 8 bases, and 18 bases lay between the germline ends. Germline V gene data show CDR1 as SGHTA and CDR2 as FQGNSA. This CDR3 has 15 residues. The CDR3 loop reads CASSPPPGLFGELFF. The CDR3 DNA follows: TGTGCCAGCAGCCCGCCGCCGGGACTGTTTGGGGAGCTGTTTTTT. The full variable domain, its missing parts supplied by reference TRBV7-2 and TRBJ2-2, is GAGVSQSPSNKVTEKGKDVELRCDPISGHTALYWYRQSLGQGLEFLIYFQGNSAPDKSGLPSDRFSAERTGGSVSTLTIQRTQQEDSAVYLCASSPPPGLFGELFFGEGSRLTVL.

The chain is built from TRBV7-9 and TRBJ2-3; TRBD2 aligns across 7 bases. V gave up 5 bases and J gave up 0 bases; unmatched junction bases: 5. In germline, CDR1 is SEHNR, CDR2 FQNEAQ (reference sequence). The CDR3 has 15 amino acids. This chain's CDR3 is CASSPLGGSTDTQYF. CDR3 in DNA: TGTGCCAGCAGCCCCCTCGGGGGGAGCACAGATACGCAGTATTTT.

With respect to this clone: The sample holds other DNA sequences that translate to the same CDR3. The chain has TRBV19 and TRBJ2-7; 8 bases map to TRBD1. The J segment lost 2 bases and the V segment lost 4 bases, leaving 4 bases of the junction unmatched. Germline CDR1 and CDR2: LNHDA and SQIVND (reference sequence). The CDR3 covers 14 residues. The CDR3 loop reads CASSSGQGAYEQYF. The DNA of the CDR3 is TGTGCCAGTAGTAGTGGACAGGGAGCCTACGAGCAGTACTTC.

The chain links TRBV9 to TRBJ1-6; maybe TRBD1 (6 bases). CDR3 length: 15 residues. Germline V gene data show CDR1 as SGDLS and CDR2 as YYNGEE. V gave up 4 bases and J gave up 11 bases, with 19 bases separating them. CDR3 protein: CASSISQGSGAPLHF. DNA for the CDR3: TGTGCCAGCAGCATTTCCCAGGGGAGTGGGGCACCCCTCCACTTT.

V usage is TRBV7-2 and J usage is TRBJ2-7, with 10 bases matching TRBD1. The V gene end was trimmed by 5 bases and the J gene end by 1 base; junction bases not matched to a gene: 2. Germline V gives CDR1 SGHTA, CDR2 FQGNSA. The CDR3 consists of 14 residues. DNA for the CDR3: TGTGCCAGCAGCCGGGACAGGGGTTCCTACGAGCAGTACTTC. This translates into CASSRDRGSYEQYF. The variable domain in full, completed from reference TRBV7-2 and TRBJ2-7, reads GAGVSQSPSNKVTEKGKDVELRCDPISGHTALYWYRQSLGQGLEFLIYFQGNSAPDKSGLPSDRFSAERTGGSVSTLTIQRTQQEDSAVYLCASSRDRGSYEQYFGPGTRLTVT.

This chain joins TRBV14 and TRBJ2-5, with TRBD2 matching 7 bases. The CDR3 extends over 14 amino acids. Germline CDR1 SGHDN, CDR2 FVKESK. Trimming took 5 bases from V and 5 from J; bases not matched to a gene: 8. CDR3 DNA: TGTGCCAGCAGCGAGGGTGTCGGGGGGGAGACCCAGTACTTC. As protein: CASSEGVGGETQYF.

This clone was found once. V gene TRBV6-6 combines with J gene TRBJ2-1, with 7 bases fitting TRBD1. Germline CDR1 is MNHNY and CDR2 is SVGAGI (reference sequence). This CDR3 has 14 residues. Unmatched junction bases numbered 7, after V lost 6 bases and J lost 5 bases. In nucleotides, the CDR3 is TGTGCCAGCAGCCCTGGCAGGGGGAACAATGAGCAGTTCTTC. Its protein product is CASSPGRGNNEQFF.

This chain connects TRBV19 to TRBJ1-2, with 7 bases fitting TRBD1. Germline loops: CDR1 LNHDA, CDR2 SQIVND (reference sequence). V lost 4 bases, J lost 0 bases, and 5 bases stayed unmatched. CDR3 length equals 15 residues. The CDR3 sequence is CASSRGDRANYGYTF. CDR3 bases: TGTGCCAGTAGTAGGGGGGACAGAGCTAACTATGGCTACACCTTC.

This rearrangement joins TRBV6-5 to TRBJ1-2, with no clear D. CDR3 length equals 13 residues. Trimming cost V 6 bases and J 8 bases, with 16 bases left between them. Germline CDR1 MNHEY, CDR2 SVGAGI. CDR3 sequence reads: CASSLTSPVGYTF. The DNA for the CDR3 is TGTGCCAGCAGCCTCACCTCCCCAGTGGGCTACACCTTC.

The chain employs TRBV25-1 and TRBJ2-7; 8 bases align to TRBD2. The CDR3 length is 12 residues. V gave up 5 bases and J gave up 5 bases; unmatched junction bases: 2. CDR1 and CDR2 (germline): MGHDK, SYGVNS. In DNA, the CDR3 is TGTGCCAGCAGTAGCGGGGGCGACGAGCAGTACTTC. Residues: CASSSGGDEQYF.

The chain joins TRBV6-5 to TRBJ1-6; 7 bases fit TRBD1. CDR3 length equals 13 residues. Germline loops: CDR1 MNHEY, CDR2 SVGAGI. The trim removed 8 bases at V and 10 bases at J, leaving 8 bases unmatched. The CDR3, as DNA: TGTGCCAGCTTGGGACAGTTCGGATCACCCCTCCACTTT. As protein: CASLGQFGSPLHF.

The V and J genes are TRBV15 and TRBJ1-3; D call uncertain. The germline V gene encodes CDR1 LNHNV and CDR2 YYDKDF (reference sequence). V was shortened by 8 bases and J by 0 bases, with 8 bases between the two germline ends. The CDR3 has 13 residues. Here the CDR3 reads CATQSYSGNTIYF. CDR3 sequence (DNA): TGTGCCACCCAGTCGTACTCTGGAAACACCATATATTTT.

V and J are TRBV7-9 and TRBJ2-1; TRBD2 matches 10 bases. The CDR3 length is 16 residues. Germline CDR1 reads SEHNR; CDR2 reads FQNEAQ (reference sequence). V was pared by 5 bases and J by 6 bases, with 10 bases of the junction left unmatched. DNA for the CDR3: TGTGCCAGCAGCGGCCGAGCGGGGGGGCCCCTCAATGAGCAGTTCTTC. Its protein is CASSGRAGGPLNEQFF. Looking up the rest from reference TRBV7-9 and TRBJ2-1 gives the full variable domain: DTGVSQNPRHKITKRGQNVTFRCDPISEHNRLYWYRQTLGQGPEFLTYFQNEAQLEKSRLLSDRFSAERPKGSFSTLEIQRTEQGDSAMYLCASSGRAGGPLNEQFFGPGTRLTVL.

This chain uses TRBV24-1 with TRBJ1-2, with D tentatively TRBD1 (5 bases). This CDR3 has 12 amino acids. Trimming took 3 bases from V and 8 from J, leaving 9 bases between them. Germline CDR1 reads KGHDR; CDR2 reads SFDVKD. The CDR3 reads CATSDPGSGYTF. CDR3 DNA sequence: TGTGCCACCAGTGATCCAGGGTCGGGCTACACCTTC.

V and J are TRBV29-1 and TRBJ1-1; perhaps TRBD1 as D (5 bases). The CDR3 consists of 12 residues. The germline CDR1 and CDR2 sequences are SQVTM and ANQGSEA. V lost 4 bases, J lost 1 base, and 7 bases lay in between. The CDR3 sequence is CSVVGGNTEAFF. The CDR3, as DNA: TGCAGCGTTGTGGGGGGGAACACTGAAGCTTTCTTT.

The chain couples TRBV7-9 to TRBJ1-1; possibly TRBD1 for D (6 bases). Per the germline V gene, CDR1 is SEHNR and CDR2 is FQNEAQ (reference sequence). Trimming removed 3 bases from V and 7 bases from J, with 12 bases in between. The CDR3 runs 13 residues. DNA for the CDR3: TGTGCCAGCAGCTTTCCAGGGGCGGGTGAAGCTTTCTTT. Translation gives CASSFPGAGEAFF. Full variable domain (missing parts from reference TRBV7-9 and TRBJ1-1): DTGVSQNPRHKITKRGQNVTFRCDPISEHNRLYWYRQTLGQGPEFLTYFQNEAQLEKSRLLSDRFSAERPKGSFSTLEIQRTEQGDSAMYLCASSFPGAGEAFFGQGTRLTVV.

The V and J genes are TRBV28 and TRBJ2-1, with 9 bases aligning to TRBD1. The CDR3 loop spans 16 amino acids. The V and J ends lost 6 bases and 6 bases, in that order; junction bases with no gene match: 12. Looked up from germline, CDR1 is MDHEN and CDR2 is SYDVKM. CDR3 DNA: TGTGCCAGCAGCACTAATACCCGGGACAGGGTCAATGAGCAGTTCTTC. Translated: CASSTNTRDRVNEQFF.

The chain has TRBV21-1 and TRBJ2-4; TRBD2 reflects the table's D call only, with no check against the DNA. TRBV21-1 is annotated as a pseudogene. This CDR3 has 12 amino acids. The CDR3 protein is CASRGAKNIQYF. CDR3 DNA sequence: TGTGCCAGCCGGGGGGCCAAAAACATTCAGTACTTC.

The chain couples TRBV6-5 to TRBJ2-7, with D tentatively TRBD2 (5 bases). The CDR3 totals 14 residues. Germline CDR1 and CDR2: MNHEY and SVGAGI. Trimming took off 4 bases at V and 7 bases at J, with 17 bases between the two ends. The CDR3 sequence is CASSSPRGRREQYF. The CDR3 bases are TGTGCCAGCAGTTCCCCAAGAGGGCGTAGAGAGCAGTACTTC.

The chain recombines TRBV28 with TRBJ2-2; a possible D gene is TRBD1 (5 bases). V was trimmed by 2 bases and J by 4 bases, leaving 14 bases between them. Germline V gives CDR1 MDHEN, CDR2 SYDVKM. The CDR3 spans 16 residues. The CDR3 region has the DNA TGTGCCAGCAGTTTACGCAGGGTTAGAGGCACCGGGGAGCTGTTTTTT. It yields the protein CASSLRRVRGTGELFF.